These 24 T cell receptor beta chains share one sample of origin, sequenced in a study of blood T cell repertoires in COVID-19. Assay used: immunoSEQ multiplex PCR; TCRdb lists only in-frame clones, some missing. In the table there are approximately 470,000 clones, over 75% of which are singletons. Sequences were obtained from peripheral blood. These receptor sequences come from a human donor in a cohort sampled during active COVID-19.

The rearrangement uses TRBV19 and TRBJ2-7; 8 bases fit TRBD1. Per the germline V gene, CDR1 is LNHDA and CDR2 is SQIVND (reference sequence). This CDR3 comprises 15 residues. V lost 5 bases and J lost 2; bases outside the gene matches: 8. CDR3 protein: CASSPQGGGPYEQYF. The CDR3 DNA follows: TGTGCCAGTAGTCCACAGGGGGGAGGTCCCTACGAGCAGTACTTC.

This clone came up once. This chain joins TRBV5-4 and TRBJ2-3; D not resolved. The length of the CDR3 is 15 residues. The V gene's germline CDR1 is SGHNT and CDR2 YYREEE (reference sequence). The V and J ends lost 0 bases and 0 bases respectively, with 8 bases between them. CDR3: CASSLAAGSTDTQYF. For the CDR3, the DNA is TGTGCCAGCAGCTTGGCAGCCGGGAGCACAGATACGCAGTATTTT.

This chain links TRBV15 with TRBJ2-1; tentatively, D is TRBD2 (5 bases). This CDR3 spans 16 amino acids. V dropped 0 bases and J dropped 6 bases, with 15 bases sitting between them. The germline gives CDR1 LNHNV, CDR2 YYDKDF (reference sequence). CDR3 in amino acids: CATSRDWSGSLNEQFF. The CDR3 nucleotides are TGTGCCACCAGCAGAGATTGGTCGGGGTCCCTCAATGAGCAGTTCTTC.

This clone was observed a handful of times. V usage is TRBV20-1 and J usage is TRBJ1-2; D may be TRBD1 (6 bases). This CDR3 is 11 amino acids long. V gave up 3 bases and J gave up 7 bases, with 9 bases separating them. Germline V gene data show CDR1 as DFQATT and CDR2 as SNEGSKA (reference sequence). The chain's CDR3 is CSASRGPGYTF. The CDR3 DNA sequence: TGCAGTGCTAGCAGGGGACCTGGCTACACCTTC.

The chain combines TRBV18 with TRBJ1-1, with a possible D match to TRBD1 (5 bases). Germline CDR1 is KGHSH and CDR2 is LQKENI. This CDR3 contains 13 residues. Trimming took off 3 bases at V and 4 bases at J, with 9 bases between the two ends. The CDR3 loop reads CASSPLDSTEAFF. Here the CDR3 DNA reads TGTGCCAGCTCACCCCTCGACAGCACTGAAGCTTTCTTT. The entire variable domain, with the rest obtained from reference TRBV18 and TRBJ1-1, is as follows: NAGVMQNPRHLVRRRGQEARLRCSPMKGHSHVYWYRQLPEEGLKFMVYLQKENIIDESGMPKERFSAEFPKEGPSILRIQQVVRGDSAAYFCASSPLDSTEAFFGQGTRLTVV.

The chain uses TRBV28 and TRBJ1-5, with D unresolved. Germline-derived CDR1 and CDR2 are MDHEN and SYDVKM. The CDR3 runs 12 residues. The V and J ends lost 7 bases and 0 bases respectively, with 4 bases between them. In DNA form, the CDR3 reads TGTGCCAGCAAACTTAGCAATCAGCCCCAGCATTTT. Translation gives CASKLSNQPQHF.

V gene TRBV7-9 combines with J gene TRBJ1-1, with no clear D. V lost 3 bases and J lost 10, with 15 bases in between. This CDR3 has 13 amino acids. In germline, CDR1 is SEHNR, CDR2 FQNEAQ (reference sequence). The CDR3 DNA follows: TGTGCCAGCAGCTTCAAAAGGGAGGGAAGAGCTTTCTTT. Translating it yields CASSFKREGRAFF.

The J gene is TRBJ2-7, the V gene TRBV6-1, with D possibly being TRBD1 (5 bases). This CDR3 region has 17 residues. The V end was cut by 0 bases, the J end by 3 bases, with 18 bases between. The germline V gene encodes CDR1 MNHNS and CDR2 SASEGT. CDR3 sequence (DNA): TGTGCCAGCAGTGAAGCGTGGGGCGGTGGTATCGGCTACGAGCAGTACTTC. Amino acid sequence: CASSEAWGGGIGYEQYF.

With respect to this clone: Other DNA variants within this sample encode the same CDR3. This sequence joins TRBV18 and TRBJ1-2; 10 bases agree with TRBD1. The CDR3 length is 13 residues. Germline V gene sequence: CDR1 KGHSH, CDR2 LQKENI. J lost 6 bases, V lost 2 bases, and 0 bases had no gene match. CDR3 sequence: CASSPGQGDGYTF. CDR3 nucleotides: TGTGCCAGCTCACCAGGACAGGGGGATGGCTACACCTTC.

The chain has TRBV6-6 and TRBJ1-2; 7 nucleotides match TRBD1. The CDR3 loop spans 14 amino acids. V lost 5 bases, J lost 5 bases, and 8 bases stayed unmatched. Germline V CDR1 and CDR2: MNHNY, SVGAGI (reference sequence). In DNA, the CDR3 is TGTGCCAGCAGTAATCCCGGGACAGAATATGGCTACACCTTC. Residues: CASSNPGTEYGYTF.

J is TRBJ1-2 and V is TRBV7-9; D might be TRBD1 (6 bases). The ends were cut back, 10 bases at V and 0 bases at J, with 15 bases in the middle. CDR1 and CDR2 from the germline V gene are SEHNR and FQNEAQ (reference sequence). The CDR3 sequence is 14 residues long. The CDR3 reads CATPDRTSNYGYTF. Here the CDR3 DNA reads TGTGCCACCCCAGACAGGACCTCTAACTATGGCTACACCTTC.

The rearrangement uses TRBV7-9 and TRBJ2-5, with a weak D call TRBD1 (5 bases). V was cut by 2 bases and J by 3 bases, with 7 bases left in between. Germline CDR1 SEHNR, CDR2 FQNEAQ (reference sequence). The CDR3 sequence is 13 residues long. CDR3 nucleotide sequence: TGTGCCAGCAGCTTAACAGGCAAAGAGACCCAGTACTTC. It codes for CASSLTGKETQYF. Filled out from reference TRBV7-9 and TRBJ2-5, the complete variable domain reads DTGVSQNPRHKITKRGQNVTFRCDPISEHNRLYWYRQTLGQGPEFLTYFQNEAQLEKSRLLSDRFSAERPKGSFSTLEIQRTEQGDSAMYLCASSLTGKETQYFGPGTRLLVL.

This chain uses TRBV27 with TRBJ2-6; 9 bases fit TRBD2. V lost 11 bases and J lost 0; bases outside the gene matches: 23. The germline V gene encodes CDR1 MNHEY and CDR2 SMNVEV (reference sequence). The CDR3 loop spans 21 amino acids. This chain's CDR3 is CARTSRIGGVAGDSGANVLTF. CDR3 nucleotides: TGTGCCCGCACGAGCCGAATCGGAGGAGTAGCGGGAGACTCTGGGGCCAACGTCCTGACTTTC.

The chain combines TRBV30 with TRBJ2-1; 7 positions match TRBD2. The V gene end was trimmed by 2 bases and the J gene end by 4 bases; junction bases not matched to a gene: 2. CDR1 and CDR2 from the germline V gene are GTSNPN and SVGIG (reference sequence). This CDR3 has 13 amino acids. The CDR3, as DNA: TGTGCCTGGAGTAACGGGGGGTACAATGAGCAGTTCTTC. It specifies CAWSNGGYNEQFF.

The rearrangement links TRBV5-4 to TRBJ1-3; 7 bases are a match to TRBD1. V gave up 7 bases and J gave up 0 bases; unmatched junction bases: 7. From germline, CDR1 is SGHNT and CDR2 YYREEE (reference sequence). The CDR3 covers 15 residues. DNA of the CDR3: TGTGCCAGCCACAGGGGACTGGGCTCTGGAAACACCATATATTTT. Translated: CASHRGLGSGNTIYF.

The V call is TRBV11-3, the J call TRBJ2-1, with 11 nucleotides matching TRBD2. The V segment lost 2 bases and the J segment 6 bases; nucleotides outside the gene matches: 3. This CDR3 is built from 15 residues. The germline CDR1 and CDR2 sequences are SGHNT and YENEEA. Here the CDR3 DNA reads TGTGCCAGCAGCTTATTCGGGACTAGCGGCAATGAGCAGTTCTTC. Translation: CASSLFGTSGNEQFF.

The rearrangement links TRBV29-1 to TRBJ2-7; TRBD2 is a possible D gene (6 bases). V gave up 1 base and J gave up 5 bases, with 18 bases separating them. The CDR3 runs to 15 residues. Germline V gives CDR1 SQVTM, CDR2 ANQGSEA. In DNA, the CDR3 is TGCAGCGTTGAAGGCCTGCAGGGAGGTAAGGACGAGCAGTACTTC. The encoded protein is CSVEGLQGGKDEQYF.

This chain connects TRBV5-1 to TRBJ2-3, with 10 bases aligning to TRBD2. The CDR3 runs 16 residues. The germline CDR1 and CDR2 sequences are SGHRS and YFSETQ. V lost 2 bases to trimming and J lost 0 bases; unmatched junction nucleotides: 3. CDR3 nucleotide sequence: TGCGCCAGCAGCTTTACTAGCGGGACGAGCACAGATACGCAGTATTTT. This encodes CASSFTSGTSTDTQYF.

The CDR3 DNA reads TGTGCCAGCAGCCGGGACAGCTCCTACGAGCAGTACTTC. Residues: CASSRDSSYEQYF. V is TRBV7-9 and J is TRBJ2-7; 7 nucleotides match TRBD1. Germline V gene sequence: CDR1 SEHNR, CDR2 FQNEAQ (reference sequence). The CDR3 length is 13 residues. V was pared by 5 bases and J by 0 bases, with 1 base of the junction left unmatched.

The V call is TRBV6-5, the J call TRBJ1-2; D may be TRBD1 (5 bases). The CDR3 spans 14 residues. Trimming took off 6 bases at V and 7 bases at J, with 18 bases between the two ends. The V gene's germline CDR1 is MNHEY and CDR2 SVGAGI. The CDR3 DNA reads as TGTGCCAGCAGGGACACCGGGCCCATGGGTGGCTACACCTTC. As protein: CASRDTGPMGGYTF.

The DNA for the CDR3 is TGTGCCAGCAGCCTTGCGGGGGGGTACAATCAGCCCCAGCATTTT. It translates to CASSLAGGYNQPQHF. This sequence joins TRBV5-6 and TRBJ1-5, with TRBD1 as a possible D gene (5 bases). Trimming took off 4 bases at V and 3 bases at J, with 14 bases between the two ends. CDR1 is SGHDT, CDR2 YYEEEE, per germline. The CDR3 totals 15 residues.

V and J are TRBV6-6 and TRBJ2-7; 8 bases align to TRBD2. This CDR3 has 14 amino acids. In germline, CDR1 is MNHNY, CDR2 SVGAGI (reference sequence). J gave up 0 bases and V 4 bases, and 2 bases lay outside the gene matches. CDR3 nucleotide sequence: TGTGCCAGCAGTTCGGGGGGGAGCTCCTACGAGCAGTACTTC. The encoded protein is CASSSGGSSYEQYF.

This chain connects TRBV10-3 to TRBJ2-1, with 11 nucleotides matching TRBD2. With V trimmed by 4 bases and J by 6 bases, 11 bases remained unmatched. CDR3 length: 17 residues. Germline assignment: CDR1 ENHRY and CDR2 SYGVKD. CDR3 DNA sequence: TGTGCCATCAGTGCCGTAAGCTCTAGCGGGAGGTTCAATGAGCAGTTCTTC. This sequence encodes CAISAVSSSGRFNEQFF.

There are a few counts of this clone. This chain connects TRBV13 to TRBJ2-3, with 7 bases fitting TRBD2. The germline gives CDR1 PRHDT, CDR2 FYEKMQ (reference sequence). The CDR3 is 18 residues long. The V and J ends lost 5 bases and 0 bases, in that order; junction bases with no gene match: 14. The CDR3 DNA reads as TGTGCCAGCAGCCCGGCGAGGTGGGAGGGTCTTAGCACAGATACGCAGTATTTT. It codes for CASSPARWEGLSTDTQYF.